This TCR beta chain derives from a study of blood T cell repertoires in COVID-19. Study as a whole: Acute and convalescent COVID-19 specimens originated in the United States, Italy and Spain.

This study enrolled people aged roughly 18 to 90 from around 26 US geographic areas. Participants' own reports of clinical history determined their cohort assignment. Recovered Cohort 3 donors showed two negative PCRs, clearance, or symptom resolution. The V gene end was trimmed by 0 bases and the J gene end by 0 bases; junction bases not matched to a gene: 1. This CDR3 comprises 15 residues. Germline V gene lookup returns CDR1 SGDLS and CDR2 YYNGEE. The assay was immunoSEQ multiplex PCR, and TCRdb's table has in-frame clones only and misses some. The sample holds more than 150,000 clones; approximately 80% are singletons and the top ten take about 11%.

This sequence was found in a man aged 35 to 55 who had recovered from COVID-19. Sequenced: PBMCs or T cells enriched from blood (not recorded which). The chain carries TRBV9 and TRBJ2-3; 7 bases map to TRBD2. The CDR3 coding sequence is TGTGCCAGCAGCGTAGTTAGCGGGAGCACAGATACGCAGTATTTT. Encoded protein: CASSVVSGSTDTQYF.